The 2 T cell receptor beta chains in this list originate from one sample, sequenced in a study of shared clonotypes between healthy human individuals. The table came from immunoSEQ multiplex PCR; TCRdb's copy has only in-frame clones and leaves some out. The repertoire holds 2 million to 2.5 million clones, with 85% to 95% as singletons. The sequencing sample was made of naive CD4+ T cells from PBMCs. The subset was: CD45RA+ positively selected. These TCRs come from a man aged 18 to 30 in good health. Some clones in this sample may be carry-over from other donors' samples.

This rearrangement joins TRBV5-4 to TRBJ2-5; the match to TRBD2 covers 10 bases. CDR3 length: 17 residues. Germline lookup yields CDR1 SGHNT and CDR2 YYREEE (reference sequence). Trimming cost V 0 bases and J 5 bases; bases outside gene matches: 10. CDR3 region: CASSLGLAGVVKETQYF. DNA of the CDR3: TGTGCCAGCAGCTTGGGTCTAGCGGGAGTAGTAAAGGAGACCCAGTACTTC.

This chain joins TRBV6-6 and TRBJ2-2; 13 bases agree with TRBD2. With V trimmed by 6 bases and J by 10 bases, 11 bases remained unmatched. The CDR3 spans 16 residues. Germline loops: CDR1 MNHNY, CDR2 SVGAGI (reference sequence). The chain's CDR3 is CASRSKGLAGTLELFF. DNA of the CDR3: TGTGCCAGCAGATCAAAGGGACTAGCGGGAACCTTGGAGCTGTTTTTT.